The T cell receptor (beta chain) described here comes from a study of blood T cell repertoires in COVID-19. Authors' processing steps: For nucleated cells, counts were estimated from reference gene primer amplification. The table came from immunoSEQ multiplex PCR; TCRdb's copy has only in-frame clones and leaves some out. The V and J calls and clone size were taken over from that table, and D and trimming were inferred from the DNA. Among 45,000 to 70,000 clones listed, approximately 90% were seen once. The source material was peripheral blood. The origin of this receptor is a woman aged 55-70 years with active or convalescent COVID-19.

The CDR3 nucleotides are TGTGCCAGCAGCTACCGGGCTAGCGGGGGGATTGGCTACAATGAGCAGTTCTTC. Protein sequence: CASSYRASGGIGYNEQFF. The chain uses TRBV7-2 and TRBJ2-1; the match to TRBD2 covers 11 bases. The junction had 11 bases not matched to a gene; V was cut back by 4 bases and J by 3 bases. This CDR3 has 18 amino acids. Germline CDR1 is SGHTA and CDR2 is FQGNSA.